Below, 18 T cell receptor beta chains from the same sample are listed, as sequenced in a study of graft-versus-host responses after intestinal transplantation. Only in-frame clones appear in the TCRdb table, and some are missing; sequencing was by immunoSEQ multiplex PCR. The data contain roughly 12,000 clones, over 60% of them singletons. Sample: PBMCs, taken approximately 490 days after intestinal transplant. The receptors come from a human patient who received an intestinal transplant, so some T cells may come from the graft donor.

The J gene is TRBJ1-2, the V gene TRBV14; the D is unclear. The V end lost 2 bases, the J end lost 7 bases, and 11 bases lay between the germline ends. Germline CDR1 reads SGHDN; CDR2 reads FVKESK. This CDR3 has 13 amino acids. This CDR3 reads CASSQSDRGGYTF. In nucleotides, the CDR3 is TGTGCCAGCAGCCAATCGGATCGCGGTGGCTACACCTTC.

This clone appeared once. The CDR3 coding sequence is TGTGCCACCAATCTTCACAACCCCCAAGAGACCCAGTACTTC. Its protein is CATNLHNPQETQYF. The V and J genes are TRBV2 and TRBJ2-5; the D is unclear. Germline-derived CDR1 and CDR2 are SNHLY and FYNNEI. This CDR3 is 14 amino acids long. Trimming took 10 bases from V and 1 from J, leaving 16 bases between them.

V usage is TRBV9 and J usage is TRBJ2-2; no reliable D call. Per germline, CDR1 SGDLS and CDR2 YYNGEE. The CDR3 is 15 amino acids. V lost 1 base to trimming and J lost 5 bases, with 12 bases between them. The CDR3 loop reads CASSVSGFRTGELFF. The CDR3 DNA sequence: TGTGCCAGCAGCGTATCTGGGTTTAGGACCGGGGAGCTGTTTTTT.

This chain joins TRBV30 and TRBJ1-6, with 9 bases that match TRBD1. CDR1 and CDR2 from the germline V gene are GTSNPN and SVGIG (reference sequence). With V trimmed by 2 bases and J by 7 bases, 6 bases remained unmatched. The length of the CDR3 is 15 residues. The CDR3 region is CAWSRDRVQNSPLHF. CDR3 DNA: TGTGCCTGGAGTAGGGACAGGGTGCAGAATTCACCCCTCCACTTT.

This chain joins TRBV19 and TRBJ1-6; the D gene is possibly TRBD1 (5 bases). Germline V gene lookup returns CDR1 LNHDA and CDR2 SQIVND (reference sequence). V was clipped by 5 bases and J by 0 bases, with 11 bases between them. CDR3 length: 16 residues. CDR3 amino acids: CASSRGINSYNSPLHF. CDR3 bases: TGTGCCAGTAGTCGGGGGATCAACTCCTATAATTCACCCCTCCACTTT. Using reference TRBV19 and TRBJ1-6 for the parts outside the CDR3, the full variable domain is DGGITQSPKYLFRKEGQNVTLSCEQNLNHDAMYWYRQDPGQGLRLIYYSQIVNDFQKGDIAEGYSVSREKKESFPLTVTSAQKNPTAFYLCASSRGINSYNSPLHFGNGTRLTVT.

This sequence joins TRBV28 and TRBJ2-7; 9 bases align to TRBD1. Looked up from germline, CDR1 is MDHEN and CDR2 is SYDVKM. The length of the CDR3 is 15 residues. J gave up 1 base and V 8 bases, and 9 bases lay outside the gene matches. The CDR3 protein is CASVPQGARSYEQYF. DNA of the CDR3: TGTGCCAGCGTTCCACAGGGGGCGCGTTCCTACGAGCAGTACTTC.

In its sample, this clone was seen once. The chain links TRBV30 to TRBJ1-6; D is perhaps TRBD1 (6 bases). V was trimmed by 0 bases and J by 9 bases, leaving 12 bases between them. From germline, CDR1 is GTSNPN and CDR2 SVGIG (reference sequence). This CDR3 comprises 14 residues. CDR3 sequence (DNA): TGTGCCTGGAGTGTACAACAGGGAGCTTCACCCCTCCACTTT. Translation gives CAWSVQQGASPLHF. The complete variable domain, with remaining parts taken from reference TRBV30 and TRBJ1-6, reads SQTIHQWPATLVQPVGSPLSLECTVEGTSNPNLYWYRQAAGRGLQLLFYSVGIGQISSEVPQNLSASRPQDRQFILSSKKLLLSDSGFYLCAWSVQQGASPLHFGNGTRLTVT.

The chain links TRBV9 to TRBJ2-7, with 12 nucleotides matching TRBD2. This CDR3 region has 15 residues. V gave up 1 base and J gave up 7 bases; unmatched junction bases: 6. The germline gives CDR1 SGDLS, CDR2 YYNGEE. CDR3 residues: CASSVSASGREEQYF. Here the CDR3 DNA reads TGTGCCAGCAGCGTATCGGCTAGCGGGAGGGAGGAGCAGTACTTC.

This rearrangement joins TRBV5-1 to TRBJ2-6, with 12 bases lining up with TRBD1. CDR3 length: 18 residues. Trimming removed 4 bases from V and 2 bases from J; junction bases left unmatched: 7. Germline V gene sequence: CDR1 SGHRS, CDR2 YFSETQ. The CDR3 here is CASSPGTGGEAGANVLTF. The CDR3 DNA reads TGCGCCAGCAGCCCCGGGACAGGGGGCGAAGCTGGGGCCAACGTCCTGACTTTC.

CDR3 residues: CASSIADTQYF. The CDR3 DNA follows: TGTGCCAGTAGTATAGCAGATACGCAGTATTTT. The chain has TRBV19 and TRBJ2-3; D gene uncertain. The germline gives CDR1 LNHDA, CDR2 SQIVND (reference sequence). The CDR3 is 11 residues long. Trimming removed 1 base at V and 4 bases at J, with 0 bases between.

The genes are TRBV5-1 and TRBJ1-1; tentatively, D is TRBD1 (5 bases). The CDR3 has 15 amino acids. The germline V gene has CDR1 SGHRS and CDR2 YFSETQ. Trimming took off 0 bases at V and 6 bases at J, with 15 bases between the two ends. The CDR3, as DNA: TGCGCCAGCAGCTTGGAGATGCTCGGGGCCTCTGAAGCTTTCTTT. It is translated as CASSLEMLGASEAFF.

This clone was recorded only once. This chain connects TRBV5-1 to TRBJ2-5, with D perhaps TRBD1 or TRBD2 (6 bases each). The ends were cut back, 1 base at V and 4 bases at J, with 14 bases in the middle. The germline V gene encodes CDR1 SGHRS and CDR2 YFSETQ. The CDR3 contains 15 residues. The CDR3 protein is CASSLFGGEGETQYF. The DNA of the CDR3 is TGCGCCAGCAGCTTGTTCGGGGGCGAGGGAGAGACCCAGTACTTC.

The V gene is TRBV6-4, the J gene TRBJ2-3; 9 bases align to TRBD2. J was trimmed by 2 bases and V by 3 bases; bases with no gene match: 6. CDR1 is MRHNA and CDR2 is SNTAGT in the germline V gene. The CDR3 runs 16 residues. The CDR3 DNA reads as TGTGCCAGCAGTGAATCCAGCGGGGGGTTCACAGATACGCAGTATTTT. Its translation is CASSESSGGFTDTQYF.

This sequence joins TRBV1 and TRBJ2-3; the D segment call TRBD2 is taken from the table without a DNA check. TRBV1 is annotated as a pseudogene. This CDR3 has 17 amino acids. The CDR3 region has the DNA TGCACCAGCAGCCAAGAGGGGACTAGCGGGAGGCGAGATACGCAGTATTTT. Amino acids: CTSSQEGTSGRRDTQYF.

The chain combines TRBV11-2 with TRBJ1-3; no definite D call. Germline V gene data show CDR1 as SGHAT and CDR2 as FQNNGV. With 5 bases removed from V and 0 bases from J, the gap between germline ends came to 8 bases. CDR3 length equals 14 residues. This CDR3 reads CASSPAVSGNTIYF. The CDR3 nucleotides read TGTGCCAGCAGCCCAGCTGTCTCTGGAAACACCATATATTTT.

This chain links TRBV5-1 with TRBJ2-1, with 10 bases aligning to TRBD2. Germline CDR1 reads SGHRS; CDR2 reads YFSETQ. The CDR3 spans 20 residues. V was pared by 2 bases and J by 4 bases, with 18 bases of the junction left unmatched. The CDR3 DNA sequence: TGCGCCAGCAGCTTCCTATTAAGCGGGAGGGCCCCCCTCTTATACAATGAGCAGTTCTTC. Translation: CASSFLLSGRAPLLYNEQFF. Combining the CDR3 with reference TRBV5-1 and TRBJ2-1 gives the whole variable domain KAGVTQTPRYLIKTRGQQVTLSCSPISGHRSVSWYQQTPGQGLQFLFEYFSETQRNKGNFPGRFSGRQFSNSRSEMNVSTLELGDSALYLCASSFLLSGRAPLLYNEQFFGPGTRLTVL.

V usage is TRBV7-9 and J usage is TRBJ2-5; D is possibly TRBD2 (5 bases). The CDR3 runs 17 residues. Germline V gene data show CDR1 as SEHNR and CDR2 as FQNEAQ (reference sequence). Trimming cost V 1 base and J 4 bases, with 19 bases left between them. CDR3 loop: CASSLVSSSDGRETQYF. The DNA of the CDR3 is TGTGCCAGCAGCTTAGTATCTTCCAGCGATGGGAGAGAGACCCAGTACTTC.

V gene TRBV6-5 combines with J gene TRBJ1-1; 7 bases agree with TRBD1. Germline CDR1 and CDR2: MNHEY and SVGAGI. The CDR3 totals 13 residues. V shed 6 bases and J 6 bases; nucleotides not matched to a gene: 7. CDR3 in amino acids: CASSSDRAPEAFF. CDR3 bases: TGTGCCAGCAGCTCCGACAGGGCTCCTGAAGCTTTCTTT.